This entry describes one T cell receptor beta chain. This sample stems from a study of blood T cell repertoires in COVID-19. As for the study in general: The samples span acute and convalescent COVID-19 from the United States, Italy and Spain.

Individuals drawn from 24 US areas were about 18 to 90 years old. Original methodology: Amplification from reference gene primers served as the basis for estimated nucleated cell counts. Produced via immunoSEQ multiplex PCR; TCRdb's table is partial and in-frame only. The V and J calls and clone size were taken over from that table, and D and trimming were inferred from the DNA. The sample has around 250,000 clones, under 90% seen once. The CDR3 contains 15 residues. Germline assignment: CDR1 MNHNS and CDR2 SASEGT. V was cut by 1 base and J by 2 bases, with 9 bases left in between. Sequenced: PBMCs or T cells enriched from blood (not recorded which). The TCR was taken from a man in his late teens or twenties who had recovered from COVID-19. The chain uses TRBV6-1 and TRBJ1-5; no clear D gene. CDR3 bases: TGTGCCAGCAGTGAAGGGGTGGCGGGCAATCAGCCCCAGCATTTT. Amino acids: CASSEGVAGNQPQHF.